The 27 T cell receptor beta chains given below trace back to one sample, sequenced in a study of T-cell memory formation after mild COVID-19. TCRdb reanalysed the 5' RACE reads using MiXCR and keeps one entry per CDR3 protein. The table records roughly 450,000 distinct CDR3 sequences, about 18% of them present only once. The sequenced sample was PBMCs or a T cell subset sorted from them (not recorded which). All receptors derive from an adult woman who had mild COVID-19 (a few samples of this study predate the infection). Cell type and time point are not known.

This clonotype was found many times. CDR3 in amino acids: CASSLSNSPLHF. CDR3 DNA sequence: TGTGCCAGCAGCCTATCTAATTCACCCCTCCACTTT. V gene TRBV12-3 or TRBV12-4 combines with J gene TRBJ1-6; no definite D call. Deletions cut 6 bases from V and 6 bases from J, with 6 bases between. The CDR3 has 12 residues.

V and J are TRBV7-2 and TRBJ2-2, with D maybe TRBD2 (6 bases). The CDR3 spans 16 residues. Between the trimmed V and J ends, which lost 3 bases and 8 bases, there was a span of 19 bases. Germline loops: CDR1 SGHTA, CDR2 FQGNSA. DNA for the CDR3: TGTGCCAGCAGCTTCCATGCGGGATCGGGAGCGGGGGAGCTGTTTTTT. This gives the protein CASSFHAGSGAGELFF.

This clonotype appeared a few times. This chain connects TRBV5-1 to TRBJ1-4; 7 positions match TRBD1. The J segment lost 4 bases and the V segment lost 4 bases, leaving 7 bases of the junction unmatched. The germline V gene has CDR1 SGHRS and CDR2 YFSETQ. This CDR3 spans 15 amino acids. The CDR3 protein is CASSDGQVNNEKLFF. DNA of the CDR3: TGCGCCAGCAGCGACGGACAGGTCAATAATGAAAAACTGTTTTTT.

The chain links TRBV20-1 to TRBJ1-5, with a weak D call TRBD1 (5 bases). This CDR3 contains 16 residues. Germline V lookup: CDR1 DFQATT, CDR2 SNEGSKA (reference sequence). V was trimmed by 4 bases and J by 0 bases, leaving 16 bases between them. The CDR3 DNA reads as TGCAGTGCTACGGGAACGGTCGGGGCTAGCAATCAGCCCCAGCATTTT. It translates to CSATGTVGASNQPQHF.

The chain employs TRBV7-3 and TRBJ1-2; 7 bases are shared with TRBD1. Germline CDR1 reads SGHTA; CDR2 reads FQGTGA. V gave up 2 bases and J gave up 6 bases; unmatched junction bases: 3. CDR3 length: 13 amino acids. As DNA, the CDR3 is TGTGCCAGCAGCTTACTCGACAGGGATGGCTACACCTTC. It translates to CASSLLDRDGYTF.

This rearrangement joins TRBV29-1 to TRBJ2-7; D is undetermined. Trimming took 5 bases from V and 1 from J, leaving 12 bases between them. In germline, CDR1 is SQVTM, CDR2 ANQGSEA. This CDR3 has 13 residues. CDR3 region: CSVPSPESYEQYF. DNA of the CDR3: TGCAGCGTTCCCAGTCCGGAGTCCTACGAGCAGTACTTC.

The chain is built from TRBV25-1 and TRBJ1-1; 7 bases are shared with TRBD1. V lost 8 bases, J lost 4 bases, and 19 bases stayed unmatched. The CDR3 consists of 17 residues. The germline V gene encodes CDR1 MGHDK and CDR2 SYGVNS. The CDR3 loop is CASLGIPTIQGITEAFF. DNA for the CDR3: TGTGCCAGCCTCGGTATCCCCACTATACAGGGGATCACTGAAGCTTTCTTT.

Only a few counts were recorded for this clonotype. The CDR3 DNA follows: TGTGCCACCGAAGGGACTAGCGGGAGTCGCGAGCAGTACTTC. Its translation: CATEGTSGSREQYF. The chain joins TRBV15 to TRBJ2-7; 14 bases are shared with TRBD2. The germline gives CDR1 LNHNV, CDR2 YYDKDF (reference sequence). This CDR3 has 14 amino acids. V shed 8 bases and J 6 bases; nucleotides not matched to a gene: 6.

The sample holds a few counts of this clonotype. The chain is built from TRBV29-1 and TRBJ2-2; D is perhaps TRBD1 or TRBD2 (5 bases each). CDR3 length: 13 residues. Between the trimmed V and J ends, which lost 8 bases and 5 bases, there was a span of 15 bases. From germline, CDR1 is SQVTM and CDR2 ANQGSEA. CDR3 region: CSIAQGRTGELFF. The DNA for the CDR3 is TGCAGCATTGCCCAGGGACGGACCGGGGAGCTGTTTTTT.

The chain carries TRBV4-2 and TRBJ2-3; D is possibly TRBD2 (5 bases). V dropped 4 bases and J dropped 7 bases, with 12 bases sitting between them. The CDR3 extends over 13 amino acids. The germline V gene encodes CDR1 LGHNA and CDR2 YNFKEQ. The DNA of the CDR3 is TGTGCCAGCAGCCGTCAACTAGTAAATACGCAGTATTTT. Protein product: CASSRQLVNTQYF.

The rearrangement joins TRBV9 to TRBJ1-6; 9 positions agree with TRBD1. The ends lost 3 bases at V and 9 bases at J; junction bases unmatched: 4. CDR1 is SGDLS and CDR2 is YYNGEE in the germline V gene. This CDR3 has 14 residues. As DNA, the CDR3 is TGTGCCAGCAGCGCGACAGGGGGAAGTTCACCCCTCCACTTT. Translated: CASSATGGSSPLHF.

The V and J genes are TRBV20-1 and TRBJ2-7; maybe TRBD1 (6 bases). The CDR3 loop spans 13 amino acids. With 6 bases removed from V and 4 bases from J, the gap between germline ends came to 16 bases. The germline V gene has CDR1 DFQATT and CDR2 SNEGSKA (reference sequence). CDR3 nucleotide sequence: TGCAGTGCGCAGGGGACCGACTTTTACGAGCAGTACTTC. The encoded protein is CSAQGTDFYEQYF.

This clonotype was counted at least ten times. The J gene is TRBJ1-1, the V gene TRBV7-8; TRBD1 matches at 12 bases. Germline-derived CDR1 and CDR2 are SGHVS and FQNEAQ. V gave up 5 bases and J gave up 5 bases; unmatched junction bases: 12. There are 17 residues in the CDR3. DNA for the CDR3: TGTGCCAGCAGCCTTCTCCCGGGACAGGGGGCGAGGACTGAAGCTTTCTTT. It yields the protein CASSLLPGQGARTEAFF.

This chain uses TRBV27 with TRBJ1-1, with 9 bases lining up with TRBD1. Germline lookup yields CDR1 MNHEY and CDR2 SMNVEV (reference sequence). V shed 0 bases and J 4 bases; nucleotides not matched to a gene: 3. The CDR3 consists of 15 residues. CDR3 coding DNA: TGTGCCAGCAGTTTATCTCGGACAGGGGCCACTGAAGCTTTCTTT. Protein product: CASSLSRTGATEAFF.

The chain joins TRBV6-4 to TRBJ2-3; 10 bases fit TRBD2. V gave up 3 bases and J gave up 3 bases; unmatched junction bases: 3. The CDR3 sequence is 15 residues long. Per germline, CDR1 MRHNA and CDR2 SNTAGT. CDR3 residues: CASSDEAGGTDTQYF. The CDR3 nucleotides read TGTGCCAGCAGTGATGAAGCGGGGGGGACAGATACGCAGTATTTT.

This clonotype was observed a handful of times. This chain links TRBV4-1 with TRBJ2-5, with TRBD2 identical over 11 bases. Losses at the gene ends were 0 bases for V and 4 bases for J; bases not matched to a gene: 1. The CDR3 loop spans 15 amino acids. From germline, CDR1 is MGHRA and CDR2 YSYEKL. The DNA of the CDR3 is TGCGCCAGCAGCCAAGAACTAGCGGGAGCAGAGACCCAGTACTTC. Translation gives CASSQELAGAETQYF.

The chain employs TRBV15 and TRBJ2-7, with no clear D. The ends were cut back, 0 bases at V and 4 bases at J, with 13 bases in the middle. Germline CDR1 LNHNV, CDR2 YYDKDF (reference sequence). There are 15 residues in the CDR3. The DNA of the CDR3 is TGTGCCACCAGCAGAGATCAAGTTCCGGCTTACGAGCAGTACTTC. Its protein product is CATSRDQVPAYEQYF. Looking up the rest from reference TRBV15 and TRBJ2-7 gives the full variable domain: DAMVIQNPRYQVTQFGKPVTLSCSQTLNHNVMYWYQQKSSQAPKLLFHYYDKDFNNEADTPDNFQSRRPNTSFCFLDIRSPGLGDTAMYLCATSRDQVPAYEQYFGPGTRLTVT.

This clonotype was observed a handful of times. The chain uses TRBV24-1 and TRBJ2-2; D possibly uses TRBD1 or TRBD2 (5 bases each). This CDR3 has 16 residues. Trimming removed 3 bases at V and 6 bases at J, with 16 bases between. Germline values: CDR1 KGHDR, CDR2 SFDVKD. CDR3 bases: TGTGCCACCAGTGATCCCCGGGACCACATCGCCGGGGAGCTGTTTTTT. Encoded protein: CATSDPRDHIAGELFF.

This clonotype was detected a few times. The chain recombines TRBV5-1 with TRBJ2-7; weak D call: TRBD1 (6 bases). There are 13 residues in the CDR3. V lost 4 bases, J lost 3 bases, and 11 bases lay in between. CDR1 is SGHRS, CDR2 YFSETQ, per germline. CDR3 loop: CASSHRDNYEQYF. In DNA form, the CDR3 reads TGCGCCAGCAGCCACAGGGACAACTACGAGCAGTACTTC.

Here the CDR3 DNA reads TGCAGTGCCCCTCGGGACACCTTGAACACTGAAGCTTTCTTT. Translating gives CSAPRDTLNTEAFF. The chain employs TRBV20-1 and TRBJ1-1; TRBD1 is a possible D gene (6 bases). The V end was cut by 6 bases, the J end by 0 bases, with 14 bases between. CDR3 length: 14 amino acids. Germline V gene sequence: CDR1 DFQATT, CDR2 SNEGSKA (reference sequence).

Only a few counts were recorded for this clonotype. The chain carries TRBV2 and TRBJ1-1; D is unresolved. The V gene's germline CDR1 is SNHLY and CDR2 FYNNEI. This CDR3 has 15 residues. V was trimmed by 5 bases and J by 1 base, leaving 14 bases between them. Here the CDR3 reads CASSLGFTTNTEAFF. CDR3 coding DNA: TGTGCCAGCAGTCTGGGGTTTACGACGAACACTGAAGCTTTCTTT.

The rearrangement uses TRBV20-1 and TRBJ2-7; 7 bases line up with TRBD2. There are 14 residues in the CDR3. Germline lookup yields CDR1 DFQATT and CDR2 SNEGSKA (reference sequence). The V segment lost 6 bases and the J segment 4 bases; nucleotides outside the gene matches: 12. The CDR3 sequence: CSASRPGGSYEQYF. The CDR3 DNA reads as TGCAGTGCAAGCAGACCGGGGGGATCATACGAGCAGTACTTC.

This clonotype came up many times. The CDR3 bases are TGTGCCAGCAGCTCCGGGGGGGAGGGGTACAATGAGCAGTTCTTC. This translates into CASSSGGEGYNEQFF. J is TRBJ2-1 and V is TRBV7-3; TRBD2 agrees at 8 bases. V shed 4 bases, J shed 4 bases, and the junction held 6 bases outside the gene matches. Germline CDR1 is SGHTA and CDR2 is FQGTGA. This CDR3 is built from 15 residues.

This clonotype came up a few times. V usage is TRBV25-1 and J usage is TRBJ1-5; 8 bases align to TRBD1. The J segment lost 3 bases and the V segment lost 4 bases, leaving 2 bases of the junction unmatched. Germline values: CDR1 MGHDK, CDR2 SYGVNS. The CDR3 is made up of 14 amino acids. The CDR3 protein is CASSGGQANQPQHF. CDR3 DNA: TGTGCCAGCAGTGGGGGACAGGCCAATCAGCCCCAGCATTTT.

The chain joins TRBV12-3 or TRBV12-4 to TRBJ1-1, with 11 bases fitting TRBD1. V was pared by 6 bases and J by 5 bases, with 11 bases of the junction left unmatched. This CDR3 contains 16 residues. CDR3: CASRNKPGTGGTEAFF. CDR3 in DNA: TGTGCCAGCAGGAATAAACCCGGGACAGGGGGTACTGAAGCTTTCTTT.

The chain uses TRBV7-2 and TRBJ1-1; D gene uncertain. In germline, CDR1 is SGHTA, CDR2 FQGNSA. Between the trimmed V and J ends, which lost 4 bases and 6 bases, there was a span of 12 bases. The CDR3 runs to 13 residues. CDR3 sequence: CASSSTRRAEAFF. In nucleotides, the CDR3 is TGTGCCAGCAGCTCGACCCGACGGGCTGAAGCTTTCTTT.

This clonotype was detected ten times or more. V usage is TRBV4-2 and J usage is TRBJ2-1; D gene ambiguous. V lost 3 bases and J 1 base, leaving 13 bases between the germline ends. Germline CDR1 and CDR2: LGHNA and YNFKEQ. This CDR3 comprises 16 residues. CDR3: CASSQIKGGSYNEQFF. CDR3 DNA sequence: TGTGCCAGCAGCCAGATTAAGGGCGGATCCTACAATGAGCAGTTCTTC.